This T cell receptor (beta chain) was profiled in a study of shared clonotypes between healthy human individuals. About the study: The people who gave samples were a couple of women and a few men aged 18 to 49. There were three CD4 naive, three CD4 memory, two CD8 naive and one CD8 memory plates per donor.

Naive CD8 cells were CD45RO-negative, positively selected for CCR7, excluding terminally differentiated effector memory CD45RA+ cells. Study results and limitations: Roughly 5.3% of naive CD4 clonotypes were common to four donors.

Comment on this clone: Its target is not known.

The authors split each subset's genomic DNA evenly across several immunoSEQ plates. Clones were sequenced by immunoSEQ multiplex PCR, and TCRdb holds only the in-frame ones, with some missing. The repertoire includes about 2 million clones, approximately 94% of them detected once, and 1% to 1.5% sits in the top ten. This CDR3 has 12 residues. Germline V gives CDR1 MDHEN, CDR2 SYDVKM. V was shortened by 8 bases and J by 5 bases, with 12 bases between the two germline ends. The origin of this receptor is a man aged 18 to 29 in good health. The chain carries TRBV28 and TRBJ1-2, with D uncertain. Specimen: naive CD8+ T cells sorted from blood. DNA of the CDR3: TGTGCCAGCGACGCCGGGGTGTATGGCTACACCTTC. Translating gives CASDAGVYGYTF.